The source of this T cell receptor beta chain is a study of cytomegalovirus exposure and HLA in healthy donors. Remarks on this clone: The antigen is undetermined.

It was with 60 Vbeta and 13 Jbeta primers that the PCR ran. The table came from immunoSEQ multiplex PCR; TCRdb's copy has only in-frame clones and leaves some out. The data show about 150,000 clones, around 80% seen once. CDR1 is SSHAT and CDR2 is FNYEAQ in the germline V gene (reference sequence). The ends were cut back, 0 bases at V and 6 bases at J, with 9 bases in the middle. The CDR3 spans 14 residues. Whereas donors were nominally healthy upon sampling, unrecorded immune exposures were probable. Regarding the study as a whole: In vitro, three CMV-associated chains proved specific for CMV antigens. Reportedly, diagnosis of cytomegalovirus status by the classifier showed high specificity and sensitivity. More clonal expansion characterized HLA-associated TCR beta chains than equally common others in a later analysis.

The specimen was PBMCs. V and J are TRBV7-7 and TRBJ2-1; no clear D. The sequence was obtained from a man aged 18 to 35 in good health and CMV-seronegative. CDR3 residues: CASSLAAASNEQFF. The CDR3 DNA reads TGTGCCAGCAGCTTAGCGGCGGCTAGCAATGAGCAGTTCTTC.